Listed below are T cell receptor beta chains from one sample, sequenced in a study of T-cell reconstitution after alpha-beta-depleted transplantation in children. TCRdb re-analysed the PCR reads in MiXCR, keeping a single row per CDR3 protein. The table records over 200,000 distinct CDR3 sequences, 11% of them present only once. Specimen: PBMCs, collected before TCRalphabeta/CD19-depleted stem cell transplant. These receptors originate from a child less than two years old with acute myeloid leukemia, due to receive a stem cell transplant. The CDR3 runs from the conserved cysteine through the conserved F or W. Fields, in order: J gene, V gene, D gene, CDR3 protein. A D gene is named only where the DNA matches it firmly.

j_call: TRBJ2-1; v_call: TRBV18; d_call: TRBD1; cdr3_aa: CASSPPTGAIYNEQFF
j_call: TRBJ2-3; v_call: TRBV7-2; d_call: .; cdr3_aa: CASSPGLGEVTQYF
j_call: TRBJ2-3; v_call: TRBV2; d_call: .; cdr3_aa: CATREPADTQYF
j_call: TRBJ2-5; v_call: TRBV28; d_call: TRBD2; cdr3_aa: CASSPLAGGEETQYF
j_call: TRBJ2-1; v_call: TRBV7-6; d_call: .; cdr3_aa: CASSLVSGGGTVEQFF
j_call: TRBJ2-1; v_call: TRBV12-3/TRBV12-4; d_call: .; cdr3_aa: CASSLGIGNEQFF
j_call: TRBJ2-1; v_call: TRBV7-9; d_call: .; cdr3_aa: CASTSAGAGNEQFF
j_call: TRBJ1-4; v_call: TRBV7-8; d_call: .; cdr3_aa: CASSIREKNEKLFF
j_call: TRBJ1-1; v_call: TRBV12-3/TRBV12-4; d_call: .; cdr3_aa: CASKLERFTEAFF
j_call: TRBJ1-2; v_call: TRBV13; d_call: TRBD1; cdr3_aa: CASSLYSAGTGGTYGYTF
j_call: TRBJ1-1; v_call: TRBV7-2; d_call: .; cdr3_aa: CASSSGHNTEAFF
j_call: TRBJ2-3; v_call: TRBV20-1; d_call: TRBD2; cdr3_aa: CSAFPGLAGTDTQYF
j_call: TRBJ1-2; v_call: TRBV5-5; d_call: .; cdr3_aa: CASSLGGHSNYGYTF
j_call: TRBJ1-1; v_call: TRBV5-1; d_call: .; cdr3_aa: CASRELNTEAFF
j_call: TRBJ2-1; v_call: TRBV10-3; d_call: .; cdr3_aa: CAISGYRDWMYNEQFF
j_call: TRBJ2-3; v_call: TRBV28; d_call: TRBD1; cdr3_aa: CASGGQGLKDTQYF
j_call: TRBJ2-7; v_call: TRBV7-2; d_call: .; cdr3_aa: CASSPMIYEQYF
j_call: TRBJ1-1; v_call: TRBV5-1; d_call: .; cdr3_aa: CASSLTSVGNTEAFF
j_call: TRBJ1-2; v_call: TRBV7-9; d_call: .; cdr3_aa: CASSLSVYGYTF
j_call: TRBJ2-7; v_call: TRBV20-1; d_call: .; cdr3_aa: CSASRGRDEQYF
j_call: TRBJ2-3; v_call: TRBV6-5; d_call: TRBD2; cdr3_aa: CASSSRTSGSSFTDTQYF
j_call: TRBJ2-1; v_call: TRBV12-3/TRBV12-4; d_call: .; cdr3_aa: CASSLSAGVYNEQFF
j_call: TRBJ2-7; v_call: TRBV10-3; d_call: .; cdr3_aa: CAISPTLLATLYEQYF
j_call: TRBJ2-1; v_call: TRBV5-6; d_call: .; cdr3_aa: CASSPNPSSAYNEQFF
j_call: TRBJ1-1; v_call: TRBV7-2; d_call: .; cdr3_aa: CASSFVKNTEAFF
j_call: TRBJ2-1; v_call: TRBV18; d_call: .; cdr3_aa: CASSPVGPSPMQFF
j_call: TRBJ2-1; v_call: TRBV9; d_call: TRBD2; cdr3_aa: CASSSREREGNEQFF
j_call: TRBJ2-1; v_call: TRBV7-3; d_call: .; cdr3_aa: CASSLSLSGVDEQFF
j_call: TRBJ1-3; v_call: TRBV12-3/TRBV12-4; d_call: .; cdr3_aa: CASSLDTASGNTIYF
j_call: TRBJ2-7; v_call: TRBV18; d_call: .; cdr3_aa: CASSPLETGLSEQYF
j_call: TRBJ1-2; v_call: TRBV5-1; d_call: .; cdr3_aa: CASSWDNYGYSF
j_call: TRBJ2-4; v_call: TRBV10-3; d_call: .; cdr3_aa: CAIKPAGAKNIQYF
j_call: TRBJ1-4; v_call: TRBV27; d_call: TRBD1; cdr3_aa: CASSLKDRGTEKLFF
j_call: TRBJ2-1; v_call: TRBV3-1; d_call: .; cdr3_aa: CASSERNSFNEQFF
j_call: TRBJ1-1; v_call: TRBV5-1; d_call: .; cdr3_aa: CVSSFSLNTEAFF
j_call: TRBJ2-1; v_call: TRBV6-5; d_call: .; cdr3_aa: CASSFHPAADNEQFF
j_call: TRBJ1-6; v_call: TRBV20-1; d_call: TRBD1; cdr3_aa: CSATRTGFSNSPLHF
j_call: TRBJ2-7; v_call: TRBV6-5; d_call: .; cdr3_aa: CASSYSIQGTTPYEQYF
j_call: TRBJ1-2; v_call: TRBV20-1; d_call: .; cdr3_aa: CSARGEQGSGHGYTF
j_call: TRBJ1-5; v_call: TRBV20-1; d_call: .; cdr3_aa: CSASAGLNQPQHF
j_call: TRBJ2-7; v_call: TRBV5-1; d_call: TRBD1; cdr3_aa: CASSQTPGQGAYEQYF
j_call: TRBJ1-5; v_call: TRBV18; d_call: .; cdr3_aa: CASSPTTPGSNQPQHF
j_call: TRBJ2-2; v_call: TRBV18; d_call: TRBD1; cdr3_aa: CASSRQGNTGELFF
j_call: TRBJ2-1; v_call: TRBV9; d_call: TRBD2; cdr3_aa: CASSVGLAGAYNEQFF
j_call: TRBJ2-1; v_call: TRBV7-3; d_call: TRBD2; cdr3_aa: CASSPTSGLYNEQFF
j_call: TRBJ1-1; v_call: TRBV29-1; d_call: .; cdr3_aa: CSVAPGRPVTEAFF
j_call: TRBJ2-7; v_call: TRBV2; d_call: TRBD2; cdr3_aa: CASSEAPGTSVYEQYF
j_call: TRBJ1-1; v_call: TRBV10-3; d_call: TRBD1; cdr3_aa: CAIMATGRKTEAFF
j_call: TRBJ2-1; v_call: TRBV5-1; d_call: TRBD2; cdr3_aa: CASSPFRGSGRSYNEQFF
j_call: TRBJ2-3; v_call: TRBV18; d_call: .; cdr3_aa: CASSPSSTDTQYF
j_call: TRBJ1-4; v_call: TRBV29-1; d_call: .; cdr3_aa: CSAQSPGLKLFF
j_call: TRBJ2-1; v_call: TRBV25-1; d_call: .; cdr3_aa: CASTRGGGGYNEQFF
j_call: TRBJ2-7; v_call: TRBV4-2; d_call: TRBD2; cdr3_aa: CASSQEMTSGVYEQYF